This TCR beta chain is from a study of blood T cell repertoires in COVID-19. Trimming took off 2 bases at V and 5 bases at J, with 8 bases between the two ends. In germline, CDR1 is SGHTA, CDR2 FQGNSA. The CDR3 has 13 amino acids. The table came from immunoSEQ multiplex PCR; TCRdb's copy has only in-frame clones and leaves some out. The profile shows some 250,000 clones, 86% of them singletons. This chain uses TRBV7-2 with TRBJ2-3; D might be TRBD2 (5 bases). This receptor was obtained from a man aged 25-40 years who had recovered from COVID-19. Material for sequencing was peripheral blood. CDR3 in DNA: TGTGCCAGCAGCTTACAGAGGGAAGATACGCAGTATTTT. It encodes CASSLQREDTQYF.